Described below is a single T cell receptor beta chain sequence and its context. Its target antigen remains unknown. No much larger clonotype is one base removed from it; base qualities were not supplied. This record belongs to a study of blood T cell repertoires in COVID-19 (dated by TCRdb to about 2020). Regarding the research as a whole: Samples covering the acute and convalescent phases of COVID-19 were provided by collaborators in the United States, Italy and Spain. The material from the prospective study consisted of cDNA or gDNA derived from T cells, B-cell-depleted T cells, or PBMCs. The repertoires were released in a freely available public database meant as a resource for research on the immune response to SARS-CoV-2. The dataset comprised deeply sampled blood TCRbeta repertoires from subjects exposed to, actively infected with, or recovered from COVID-19. Sample metadata almost always included a de-identified subject ID, COVID-19 status, age in years and sex. Samples were obtained from the ongoing ImmuneRACE study (first 160 participants) and from 1,254 subjects provided by 6 global collaborators. Where HLA class I and class II types were available, the types were taken from metadata supplied by the sample provider, not from assay-based typing.

Overall study outcomes, separate from this receptor: The quantity of clinical and demographic metadata differed by source and by participant and was supplied without curation.

The immunoSEQ Assay, a bias-controlled multiplex PCR, was used to amplify TCRbeta CDR3 regions from genomic DNA. Per the authors' processing: Nucleated cell counts per sample were estimated from amplification of reference gene primers within the assay. To quantify the absolute abundance of each unique TCRbeta CDR3 rearrangement, sequence reads were collapsed and filtered. For each sample, productive Simpson clonality was calculated as the square root of Simpson's diversity index across productive rearrangements. Drawn from immuneACCESS, this table holds only the in-frame rearrangements with V and J called that TCRdb kept. Clones are partly lost; checked studies trace under half to an unresolved V gene and leave the rest unexplained. V and J calls plus clone size are reproduced from that table; the DNA served to infer D and trimming. The sample profile shows 56,000 or so clones; around nine tenths of them were found once. Under 5% of the sample comes from the top ten.

Counted from cysteine to phenylalanine, this CDR3 has 17 amino acids. The sequence is cut down to CDR3 DNA, 51 bases in frame from base 1. The germline V gene gives CDR1 as SNHLY and CDR2 as FYNNEI. Trimming takes 1 base off V and 1 base off J; junction bases not matched to a gene: 3. Whole blood was collected in K2EDTA tubes by collaborating institutions according to the institutions' own protocols. For TCRbeta analysis, collaborators shipped samples in one of three forms: frozen whole blood, isolated PBMCs, or DNA extracted from either of those sample types. The origin of this receptor is a man in his forties or fifties with acute or convalescent COVID-19. The sequence joins TRBV2 to TRBJ2-1, with 11 bases aligning to TRBD2. The material sequenced was peripheral blood. Read as DNA, the sequence is TGTGCCAGCAGTGAAGAAGGGACTAGCGGTTCCTACAATGAGCAGTTCTTC. It translates to CASSEEGTSGSYNEQFF. Beyond the CDR3, the reference TRBV2 and TRBJ2-1 genes provide the residues; the full variable domain reads: EPEVTQTPSHQVTQMGQEVILRCVPISNHLYFYWYRQILGQKVEFLVSFYNNEISEKSEIFDDQFSVERPDGSNFTLKIRSTKLEDSAMYFCASSEEGTSGSYNEQFFGPGTRLTVL.